The sequence of this T cell receptor (beta chain) was determined in a study of OX40 agonist ivuxolimab in advanced cancers. Profiling relied on immunoSEQ multiplex PCR, and the TCRdb table lists in-frame clones only, not all of them. The repertoire holds roughly 87,000 clones, 91% seen once, with roughly 8.9% in the top ten. The CDR3 is made up of 14 amino acids. Germline values: CDR1 SGHAT, CDR2 FQNNGV. Trimming took 2 bases from V and 1 from J, leaving 8 bases between them. The rearrangement uses TRBV11-2 and TRBJ1-1; D uncertain. The origin of this receptor is an adult with an advanced solid tumor such as melanoma, head and neck, liver or kidney cancer. Material: CD4+ or CD8+ T cells sorted from blood, obtained in a trial of the OX40 agonist ivuxolimab. CDR3 sequence (DNA): TGTGCCAGCAGCTTAACAGCGGAGAACACTGAAGCTTTCTTT. It specifies CASSLTAENTEAFF.